One and the same sample provided the 28 T cell receptor beta chains below, sequenced in a study of blood T cell repertoires in COVID-19. Libraries were prepared by immunoSEQ multiplex PCR; TCRdb keeps only in-frame clonotypes and omits some of them. The profile shows roughly 300,000 clones, 89% of them singletons. What was sequenced was peripheral blood. These TCRs come from a young man who had recovered from COVID-19.

This clone was recorded once. The gene calls are TRBV5-1 and TRBJ2-1, with 9 bases that match TRBD2. The CDR3 length is 16 residues. The germline gives CDR1 SGHRS, CDR2 YFSETQ. Unmatched junction bases numbered 6, after V lost 0 bases and J lost 5 bases. The CDR3 loop reads CASSLGLAVLDNEQFF. The CDR3, as DNA: TGCGCCAGCAGCTTGGGACTAGCGGTATTAGACAATGAGCAGTTCTTC.

The chain recombines TRBV6-5 with TRBJ1-1; maybe TRBD1 (5 bases). CDR1 and CDR2 (germline): MNHEY, SVGAGI. V gave up 4 bases and J gave up 3 bases, with 9 bases separating them. CDR3 length: 13 residues. The CDR3 spells CASSSPTDTEAFF. CDR3 coding DNA: TGTGCCAGCAGTTCCCCGACAGACACTGAAGCTTTCTTT.

The chain joins TRBV19 to TRBJ2-5; 9 bases line up with TRBD2. Germline V gene sequence: CDR1 LNHDA, CDR2 SQIVND (reference sequence). CDR3 length equals 18 residues. V gave up 5 bases and J gave up 2 bases; unmatched junction bases: 15. This CDR3 is CASSAPPRGSGRQETQYF. The DNA for the CDR3 is TGTGCCAGTAGTGCCCCCCCCCGGGGTAGCGGGAGACAAGAGACCCAGTACTTC.

The chain links TRBV19 to TRBJ1-1; D remains ambiguous. Germline V CDR1 and CDR2: LNHDA, SQIVND (reference sequence). The CDR3 spans 12 residues. V was clipped by 8 bases and J by 1 base, with 8 bases between them. The CDR3 DNA reads TGTGCCAGTTGCGAGGGGAACACTGAAGCTTTCTTT. Amino acid sequence: CASCEGNTEAFF.

This clone was observed a few times. This chain connects TRBV7-3 to TRBJ2-3, with TRBD2 matching 7 bases. The germline V gene has CDR1 SGHTA and CDR2 FQGTGA. After removal of 4 bases from V and 0 bases from J, the junction contained 4 bases not matched to a gene. There are 15 residues in the CDR3. This chain's CDR3 is CASSYSGVSTDTQYF. CDR3 nucleotides: TGTGCCAGCAGCTACAGCGGGGTTAGCACAGATACGCAGTATTTT.

The chain couples TRBV24-1 to TRBJ2-1, with TRBD1 identical over 9 bases. Germline V gene sequence: CDR1 KGHDR, CDR2 SFDVKD. This CDR3 is 16 amino acids long. The V and J ends lost 4 bases and 6 bases, in that order; junction bases with no gene match: 9. CDR3 nucleotides: TGTGCCACCAGTGAAAAACCGGGACAGGGTCCCAATGAGCAGTTCTTC. Protein product: CATSEKPGQGPNEQFF.

This chain links TRBV3-1 (or the pseudogene TRBV3-2) with TRBJ2-7, with a possible D match to TRBD2 (5 bases). Germline V gene sequence: CDR1 LGHDT, CDR2 YNNKEL (reference sequence). CDR3 length equals 12 residues. Trimming pared 4 bases from V and 3 bases from J, leaving 7 bases between. The CDR3 loop reads CASSPRGYEQYF. CDR3 DNA sequence: TGTGCCAGCAGCCCACGGGGCTACGAGCAGTACTTC.

The chain is built from TRBV25-1 and TRBJ2-7; the match to TRBD2 covers 9 bases. Germline V CDR1 and CDR2: MGHDK, SYGVNS. V shed 2 bases and J 6 bases; nucleotides not matched to a gene: 14. The CDR3 contains 17 residues. The CDR3 is CASSEELAASGIGEQYF. CDR3 DNA: TGTGCCAGCAGTGAAGAGTTGGCGGCTAGCGGGATCGGCGAGCAGTACTTC.

The chain combines TRBV4-2 with TRBJ1-1, with D unresolved. The germline gives CDR1 LGHNA, CDR2 YNFKEQ. The V end lost 0 bases, the J end lost 1 base, and 6 bases lay between the germline ends. CDR3 size: 14 residues. The CDR3 sequence: CASSQDIANTEAFF. DNA of the CDR3: TGTGCCAGCAGCCAAGACATAGCGAACACTGAAGCTTTCTTT.

The rearrangement links TRBV6-5 to TRBJ2-1; no clear D. Trimming stripped 6 bases from V and 4 bases from J, with 13 bases between. The CDR3 consists of 14 residues. Germline assignment: CDR1 MNHEY and CDR2 SVGAGI. The chain's CDR3 is CASRRSTAYNEQFF. The DNA of the CDR3 is TGTGCCAGCAGACGAAGTACAGCTTACAATGAGCAGTTCTTC.

This clone was counted between two and nine times. The chain couples TRBV10-1 to TRBJ2-1; 7 bases align to TRBD2. J was trimmed by 7 bases and V by 0 bases; bases with no gene match: 9. From germline, CDR1 is WNHNN and CDR2 SYGVQD (reference sequence). The CDR3 is 16 amino acids. For the CDR3, the DNA is TGCGCCAGCAGTGAGTCCCTGGGGGGGAGTCTGAATGAGCAGTTCTTC. Translated: CASSESLGGSLNEQFF.

This chain uses TRBV7-8 with TRBJ1-2; TRBD1 is a possible D gene (6 bases). V gave up 1 base and J gave up 4 bases, with 10 bases separating them. Germline values: CDR1 SGHVS, CDR2 FQNEAQ. The CDR3 is made up of 14 amino acids. DNA for the CDR3: TGTGCCAGCAGCTTAGGGACAGACCCCTATGGCTACACCTTC. Its protein is CASSLGTDPYGYTF.

The chain links TRBV5-1 to TRBJ1-2; 8 bases are a match to TRBD1. The germline CDR1 and CDR2 sequences are SGHRS and YFSETQ. The CDR3 consists of 14 residues. Unmatched junction bases numbered 4, after V lost 4 bases and J lost 2 bases. The CDR3 reads CASSPQGGNYGYTF. In DNA, the CDR3 is TGCGCCAGCAGCCCACAGGGGGGAAACTATGGCTACACCTTC.

The genes are TRBV10-3 and TRBJ2-3, with TRBD2 matching 12 bases. J gave up 1 base and V 7 bases, and 3 bases lay outside the gene matches. Germline V gene data show CDR1 as ENHRY and CDR2 as SYGVKD. CDR3 size: 15 residues. The CDR3 DNA follows: TGTGCCATCACCCGGACTAGCGGGGGCACAGATACGCAGTATTTT. Its protein is CAITRTSGGTDTQYF.

The chain joins TRBV4-3 to TRBJ1-2; D uncertain. Trimming cost V 0 bases and J 5 bases, with 10 bases left between them. The germline CDR1 and CDR2 sequences are LGHNA and YSLEER. The length of the CDR3 is 14 residues. CDR3 sequence reads: CASSQELQQYGYTF. The CDR3 DNA reads as TGCGCCAGCAGCCAAGAATTACAGCAGTATGGCTACACCTTC.

The rearrangement uses TRBV19 and TRBJ2-3; 7 bases map to TRBD1. The junction had 5 bases not matched to a gene; V was cut back by 7 bases and J by 4 bases. The CDR3 has 13 residues. Germline V gene data show CDR1 as LNHDA and CDR2 as SQIVND (reference sequence). The CDR3 nucleotides read TGTGCCAGTAAGAGGGGGCGGGCAGATACGCAGTATTTT. It encodes CASKRGRADTQYF.

About this clone itself: Distinct nucleotide sequences in the sample also encode this CDR3. This chain links TRBV9 with TRBJ2-7; 7 bases match TRBD2. V lost 0 bases and J lost 3; bases outside the gene matches: 6. The CDR3 totals 15 residues. The germline V gene encodes CDR1 SGDLS and CDR2 YYNGEE. This chain's CDR3 is CASSVEAGESYEQYF. CDR3 in DNA: TGTGCCAGCAGCGTAGAGGCGGGAGAGAGCTACGAGCAGTACTTC.

The chain joins TRBV5-1 to TRBJ1-6; 8 bases agree with TRBD1. The ends lost 4 bases at V and 7 bases at J; junction bases unmatched: 13. The CDR3 has 17 residues. Germline CDR1 and CDR2: SGHRS and YFSETQ. CDR3 in amino acids: CASSLGPAGQENSPLHF. The CDR3 DNA reads TGCGCCAGCAGCCTCGGTCCGGCGGGACAGGAGAATTCACCCCTCCACTTT.

V and J are TRBV13 and TRBJ2-5, with 10 bases fitting TRBD2. V was pared by 4 bases and J by 3 bases, with 11 bases of the junction left unmatched. Germline V gene data show CDR1 as PRHDT and CDR2 as FYEKMQ (reference sequence). This CDR3 has 17 amino acids. The CDR3 DNA reads as TGTGCCAGCAGCTCGCCCTATTCTCTAGCGGGAGAAGAGACCCAGTACTTC. This encodes CASSSPYSLAGEETQYF. Complete variable domain (other parts from reference TRBV13 and TRBJ2-5): AAGVIQSPRHLIKEKRETATLKCYPIPRHDTVYWYQQGPGQDPQFLISFYEKMQSDKGSIPDRFSAQQFSDYHSELNMSSLELGDSALYFCASSSPYSLAGEETQYFGPGTRLLVL.

This clone was observed a handful of times. This chain links TRBV11-2 with TRBJ2-7, with 12 bases fitting TRBD2. CDR3 size: 14 residues. J gave up 6 bases and V 6 bases, and 6 bases lay outside the gene matches. Germline CDR1 and CDR2: SGHAT and FQNNGV. CDR3 nucleotides: TGTGCCAGCAGATTACTAGCGGGAGGTGTCGAGCAGTACTTC. Translating gives CASRLLAGGVEQYF. Looking up the rest from reference TRBV11-2 and TRBJ2-7 gives the full variable domain: EAGVAQSPRYKIIEKRQSVAFWCNPISGHATLYWYQQILGQGPKLLIQFQNNGVVDDSQLPKDRFSAERLKGVDSTLKIQPAKLEDSAVYLCASRLLAGGVEQYFGPGTRLTVT.

The V and J genes are TRBV27 and TRBJ1-5; 7 nucleotides match TRBD1. CDR1 is MNHEY and CDR2 is SMNVEV in the germline V gene (reference sequence). After removal of 6 bases from V and 7 bases from J, the junction contained 9 bases not matched to a gene. The CDR3 length is 14 residues. The CDR3 DNA follows: TGTGCCAGCAGAGATACAGGGGTTTGGCAGCCCCAGCATTTT. Protein product: CASRDTGVWQPQHF.

J is TRBJ1-1 and V is TRBV19; 8 bases are a match to TRBD1. Germline CDR1 is LNHDA and CDR2 is SQIVND (reference sequence). Unmatched junction bases numbered 3, after V lost 8 bases and J lost 1 base. The CDR3 is 13 amino acids. The CDR3 reads CASCTGGNTEAFF. The CDR3 nucleotides are TGTGCCAGTTGTACAGGGGGGAACACTGAAGCTTTCTTT.

This chain connects TRBV30 to TRBJ2-3; D gene unclear. Germline V gene data show CDR1 as GTSNPN and CDR2 as SVGIG (reference sequence). V lost 2 bases to trimming and J lost 1 base, with 4 bases between them. This CDR3 has 12 amino acids. The CDR3 nucleotides are TGTGCCTGGAGTTTCGGCACAGATACGCAGTATTTT. This sequence encodes CAWSFGTDTQYF.

This clone has a single count. The chain is built from TRBV2 and TRBJ2-7, with D unresolved. This CDR3 has 14 residues. The germline V and J ends were trimmed by 1 base and 6 bases, with 13 bases remaining between them. The V gene's germline CDR1 is SNHLY and CDR2 FYNNEI. CDR3 coding DNA: TGTGCCAGCAGTGAAGAGCCCCCCTTGAGCGAGCAGTACTTC. Residues: CASSEEPPLSEQYF. Looking up the rest from reference TRBV2 and TRBJ2-7 gives the full variable domain: EPEVTQTPSHQVTQMGQEVILRCVPISNHLYFYWYRQILGQKVEFLVSFYNNEISEKSEIFDDQFSVERPDGSNFTLKIRSTKLEDSAMYFCASSEEPPLSEQYFGPGTRLTVT.

The chain carries TRBV7-9 and TRBJ2-3, with 16 bases matching TRBD2. Looked up from germline, CDR1 is SEHNR and CDR2 is FQNEAQ (reference sequence). CDR3 length: 17 residues. V shed 0 bases and J 6 bases; nucleotides not matched to a gene: 3. CDR3 protein: CASSLAKGLAGGDTQYF. The CDR3 coding sequence is TGTGCCAGCAGCTTAGCGAAGGGACTAGCGGGGGGGGATACGCAGTATTTT.

In this sample, this clone turned up once. The chain couples TRBV7-8 to TRBJ2-3, with 8 bases identical to TRBD1. CDR3 length: 16 amino acids. Germline CDR1 reads SGHVS; CDR2 reads FQNEAQ. Germline trimming cut 6 bases from V and 0 bases from J; bases unmatched to any gene: 8. CDR3 sequence (DNA): TGTGCCAGCAGTTCCACGGACAGGGATAGCACAGATACGCAGTATTTT. Its protein product is CASSSTDRDSTDTQYF.

This clone was seen a single time. The J gene is TRBJ2-2, the V gene TRBV6-5; 7 bases are a match to TRBD1. Looked up from germline, CDR1 is MNHEY and CDR2 is SVGAGI. Germline trimming cut 8 bases from V and 4 bases from J; bases unmatched to any gene: 4. CDR3 length: 13 residues. The CDR3 loop reads CASQTGFTGELFF. The CDR3 DNA reads TGTGCCAGCCAGACAGGGTTCACCGGGGAGCTGTTTTTT.

The chain employs TRBV12-3 or TRBV12-4 and TRBJ1-3; 7 positions agree with TRBD1. Losses at the gene ends were 6 bases for V and 4 bases for J; bases not matched to a gene: 3. The CDR3 is made up of 13 amino acids. CDR3 residues: CASRRGQGNTIYF. The CDR3 nucleotides read TGTGCCAGCAGGAGGGGACAGGGAAACACCATATATTTT.